The clone carrying this TCR beta chain was picked up many times. The entry originates in a study of neurological immune-mediated disorders. TCRdb passed the 5' RACE reads through MiXCR, listing each CDR3 protein once. The profile shows around 69,000 distinct CDR3 sequences, nearly 3.5% of them singletons. Germline values: CDR1 MNHEY, CDR2 SVGAGI. The CDR3 covers 13 residues. The V and J ends lost 2 bases and 6 bases respectively, with 11 bases between them. Source material: PBMCs. This chain joins TRBV6-5 and TRBJ2-7; weak D call: TRBD1 (6 bases). The origin of this receptor is a man in his forties with multiple sclerosis. In DNA form, the CDR3 reads TGTGCCAGCAGTTACCGGGACAAAGGCGAGCAGTACTTC. Residues: CASSYRDKGEQYF.